This TCR beta chain derives from a study of graft-versus-host responses after intestinal transplantation. Study-wide background: Anti-thymocyte globulin induction was given to all recipients, followed by tacrolimus and steroids for around 3 years.

The protocol was immunoSEQ multiplex PCR, while the TCRdb copy is restricted to in-frame clones and leaves out a portion. The sample has several thousand clones, about three quarters seen once. The CDR3 runs to 19 residues. CDR1 and CDR2 from the germline V gene are SGHAT and FQNNGV. Trimming at V came to 6 bases and at J to 4 bases, leaving 23 bases not matched to a gene. Intraepithelial lymphocytes and lamina propria lymphocytes were released through processing of graft tissue. With regard to this clone: Its antigen remains unknown.

Regarding the study as a whole: Allograft graft-versus-host to host-versus-graft clonal ratios ran high in patients with graft-donor T cell macrochimerism.

The receptor was isolated from a human patient who received an intestinal transplant, so some T cells may come from the graft donor. The rearrangement uses TRBV11-2 and TRBJ2-5; 7 bases line up with TRBD2. This material consisted of ileum tissue, taken 226 days after intestinal transplant. The CDR3 sequence is CASSRGVRDVFGGRETQYF. The DNA of the CDR3 is TGTGCCAGCAGTAGAGGGGTCAGGGATGTATTTGGCGGGAGAGAGACCCAGTACTTC. Looking up the rest from reference TRBV11-2 and TRBJ2-5 gives the full variable domain: EAGVAQSPRYKIIEKRQSVAFWCNPISGHATLYWYQQILGQGPKLLIQFQNNGVVDDSQLPKDRFSAERLKGVDSTLKIQPAKLEDSAVYLCASSRGVRDVFGGRETQYFGPGTRLLVL.